The source of this T cell receptor (beta chain) is a study of control samples from healthy donors and cancer patients. The CDR3 extends over 15 amino acids. In germline, CDR1 is SEHNR, CDR2 FQNEAQ (reference sequence). Trimming removed 6 bases at V and 1 base at J, with 15 bases between. Repertoires were generated with immunoSEQ multiplex PCR, while TCRdb's copy carries only in-frame clones and drops some. The sample shows under 200,000 clones, over 90% of them seen only once. This clonotype originated in a woman aged 25 to 39 in good health. The gene calls are TRBV7-9 and TRBJ1-1; no firm D call. What was sequenced was blood. CDR3 nucleotide sequence: TGTGCCAGCAGGGGGAGTGTGGGAGCGAACACTGAAGCTTTCTTT. It yields the protein CASRGSVGANTEAFF.